The 27 T cell receptor beta chains listed next were all sequenced from one sample in a study of technical replicates of blood from a handful of donors. TCRdb's copy holds only in-frame clones and misses some; the assay was immunoSEQ multiplex PCR. The data show 74,000 or so clones, 85% to 95% seen once. The sequencing input was T cells isolated from PBMCs. Source of these receptors: a human donor in good health.

The chain links TRBV28 to TRBJ1-2; D remains unclear. CDR3 length: 12 amino acids. In germline, CDR1 is MDHEN, CDR2 SYDVKM. Trimming stripped 1 base from V and 8 bases from J, with 8 bases between. The CDR3 region has the DNA TGTGCCAGCAGTTTATATAGGAGCGGCTACACCTTC. As protein: CASSLYRSGYTF.

The rearrangement links TRBV4-3 to TRBJ2-7; D is possibly TRBD2 (5 bases). V was pared by 0 bases and J by 0 bases, with 15 bases between. The CDR3 runs 17 residues. Per germline, CDR1 LGHNA and CDR2 YSLEER. In DNA, the CDR3 is TGCGCCAGCAGCCAAGAGGGCGGCGGGTGGAGCTCCTACGAGCAGTACTTC. Protein sequence: CASSQEGGGWSSYEQYF.

This clone is a singleton in its sample. The sample has other DNA sequences that encode this CDR3 too. The V and J genes are TRBV29-1 and TRBJ2-3, with D possibly TRBD1 on 5 matching bases. The V end was cut by 3 bases, the J end by 1 base, with 5 bases between. The CDR3 loop spans 12 amino acids. Per the germline V gene, CDR1 is SQVTM and CDR2 is ANQGSEA. CDR3 sequence (DNA): TGCAGCGTTGAGACAGGCACAGATACGCAGTATTTT. Amino acids: CSVETGTDTQYF.

V and J are TRBV6-1 and TRBJ2-7; 13 bases map to TRBD2. The germline V gene encodes CDR1 MNHNS and CDR2 SASEGT. This CDR3 has 16 amino acids. Trimming took 3 bases from V and 3 from J; bases not matched to a gene: 5. CDR3 DNA sequence: TGTGCCAGCAGTGATTGGACTAGCGGGAGTGGCTACGAGCAGTACTTC. Protein sequence: CASSDWTSGSGYEQYF.

The rearrangement uses TRBV6-1 and TRBJ2-7; 8 nucleotides line up with TRBD2. The junction had 5 bases not matched to a gene; V was cut back by 2 bases and J by 2 bases. Germline V gene sequence: CDR1 MNHNS, CDR2 SASEGT. CDR3 length: 15 amino acids. The CDR3 DNA follows: TGTGCCAGCAGTGAACCGGGACTAGGACCCTACGAGCAGTACTTC. Translating gives CASSEPGLGPYEQYF.

The chain couples TRBV5-1 to TRBJ2-1; maybe TRBD2 (6 bases). With 2 bases removed from V and 4 bases from J, the gap between germline ends came to 13 bases. The length of the CDR3 is 15 residues. Germline CDR1 and CDR2: SGHRS and YFSETQ. The CDR3 DNA is TGCGCCAGCAGCTTTGGGACTCCGTCATACAATGAGCAGTTCTTC. Protein product: CASSFGTPSYNEQFF.

This clone was counted between two and nine times. The chain carries TRBV10-3 and TRBJ2-7, with 10 bases lining up with TRBD1. This CDR3 spans 14 amino acids. Germline lookup yields CDR1 ENHRY and CDR2 SYGVKD. With V trimmed by 4 bases and J by 4 bases, 4 bases remained unmatched. CDR3 DNA sequence: TGTGCCATCAGTGCACCGGGACAGGGGTACGAGCAGTACTTC. It yields the protein CAISAPGQGYEQYF.

In DNA, the CDR3 is TGTGCCAGTAAAAGCCTAGCGGGAAATACCTACGAGCAGTACTTC. Its translation: CASKSLAGNTYEQYF. The chain combines TRBV19 with TRBJ2-7; 9 positions match TRBD2. The V gene's germline CDR1 is LNHDA and CDR2 SQIVND (reference sequence). The CDR3 loop spans 15 amino acids. The V segment lost 7 bases and the J segment 2 bases; nucleotides outside the gene matches: 9.

The J gene is TRBJ2-1, the V gene TRBV27; perhaps TRBD2 as D (5 bases). The CDR3 is made up of 14 amino acids. Germline V lookup: CDR1 MNHEY, CDR2 SMNVEV (reference sequence). Trimming left V 4 bases short and J 1 base short, with 8 bases between. The CDR3 loop reads CASSSGISYNEQFF. CDR3 DNA sequence: TGTGCCAGCAGTTCCGGGATTTCCTACAATGAGCAGTTCTTC.

The chain joins TRBV19 to TRBJ2-7; 13 nucleotides line up with TRBD2. Germline loops: CDR1 LNHDA, CDR2 SQIVND (reference sequence). V shed 4 bases and J 2 bases; nucleotides not matched to a gene: 2. The CDR3 has 15 residues. The CDR3 is CASSTGLAGAYEQYF. The CDR3 coding sequence is TGTGCCAGTAGTACCGGACTAGCGGGAGCCTACGAGCAGTACTTC.

The rearrangement links TRBV5-4 to TRBJ2-7, with 7 bases identical to TRBD1. There are 14 residues in the CDR3. The V gene's germline CDR1 is SGHNT and CDR2 YYREEE (reference sequence). Trimming at V came to 4 bases and at J to 3 bases, leaving 7 bases not matched to a gene. The CDR3 sequence is CASSGDDRDYEQYF. CDR3 DNA: TGTGCCAGCAGCGGGGACGACAGGGACTACGAGCAGTACTTC.

This rearrangement joins TRBV19 to TRBJ1-5; a weak D match, TRBD1 (6 bases). CDR1 is LNHDA and CDR2 is SQIVND in the germline V gene (reference sequence). The CDR3 has 13 amino acids. V lost 6 bases, J lost 6 bases, and 12 bases lay in between. CDR3 sequence: CASSTGQGQPQHF. The DNA of the CDR3 is TGTGCCAGTAGCACGGGACAAGGTCAGCCCCAGCATTTT.

This chain links TRBV4-3 with TRBJ1-1; possibly TRBD1 for D (5 bases). Trimming removed 0 bases from V and 7 bases from J, with 12 bases in between. The CDR3 totals 14 residues. Germline CDR1 reads LGHNA; CDR2 reads YSLEER. CDR3 sequence: CASSQDRGNSEAFF. The DNA for the CDR3 is TGCGCCAGCAGCCAAGATCGGGGGAATAGTGAAGCTTTCTTT.

The chain is built from TRBV9 and TRBJ2-7, with TRBD1 identical over 9 bases. CDR1 and CDR2 from the germline V gene are SGDLS and YYNGEE. After removal of 1 base from V and 4 bases from J, the junction contained 9 bases not matched to a gene. This CDR3 is built from 16 residues. CDR3 region: CASSVSVGTGSYEQYF. CDR3 in DNA: TGTGCCAGCAGCGTAAGTGTGGGGACAGGGAGTTACGAGCAGTACTTC.

V usage is TRBV30 and J usage is TRBJ1-5, with 10 bases matching TRBD1. The CDR3 totals 15 residues. The trim removed 2 bases at V and 3 bases at J, leaving 4 bases unmatched. Germline V gene lookup returns CDR1 GTSNPN and CDR2 SVGIG (reference sequence). The CDR3 nucleotides read TGTGCCTGGAGTCAGGGACAGGGGAACAATCAGCCCCAGCATTTT. This gives the protein CAWSQGQGNNQPQHF.

The chain joins TRBV5-6 to TRBJ2-1; D call uncertain. Trimming took 4 bases from V and 9 from J, leaving 11 bases between them. The CDR3 length is 12 residues. Germline-derived CDR1 and CDR2 are SGHDT and YYEEEE. CDR3 DNA sequence: TGTGCCAGCAGCCCTAGACCTTTTGAGCAGTTCTTC. Amino acid sequence: CASSPRPFEQFF.

The chain employs TRBV5-1 and TRBJ1-4; D is unclear. This CDR3 has 14 residues. Trimming pared 1 base from V and 0 bases from J, leaving 4 bases between. Germline V gene data show CDR1 as SGHRS and CDR2 as YFSETQ. This chain's CDR3 is CASSLTSTNEKLFF. In DNA, the CDR3 is TGCGCCAGCAGCTTGACTTCAACTAATGAAAAACTGTTTTTT.

This clone was recorded once. CDR3 sequence reads: CASSVENYGYTF. In nucleotides, the CDR3 is TGTGCCAGCAGTGTAGAAAACTATGGCTACACCTTC. The rearrangement uses TRBV2 and TRBJ1-2, with D unclear. CDR1 and CDR2 (germline): SNHLY, FYNNEI. Deletions cut 4 bases from V and 2 bases from J, with 5 bases between. This CDR3 region has 12 residues.

The chain's CDR3 is CASSWTPTSGRASINYNEQFF. For the CDR3, the DNA is TGCGCCAGCAGCTGGACCCCCACTAGCGGGAGGGCCTCGATCAACTACAATGAGCAGTTCTTC. This chain joins TRBV5-1 and TRBJ2-1; 13 nucleotides match TRBD2. From germline, CDR1 is SGHRS and CDR2 YFSETQ. V dropped 3 bases and J dropped 3; count of bases not matched to a gene: 18. The CDR3 has 21 residues.

J is TRBJ2-2 and V is TRBV19; D is unclear. Per the germline V gene, CDR1 is LNHDA and CDR2 is SQIVND (reference sequence). The CDR3 loop spans 12 amino acids. V lost 4 bases and J 8 bases, leaving 8 bases between the germline ends. CDR3 nucleotides: TGTGCCAGTAGTAGTTCGTTAGGGGAGCTGTTTTTT. Translation gives CASSSSLGELFF.

Only one count was recorded for this clone. The V call is TRBV28, the J call TRBJ2-3; tentative D call: TRBD2 (5 bases). The length of the CDR3 is 15 residues. V shed 1 base and J shed 3 bases, with 11 bases lying between them. Looked up from germline, CDR1 is MDHEN and CDR2 is SYDVKM. CDR3 protein: CASSLYHGETDTQYF. The CDR3 DNA is TGTGCCAGCAGTTTATATCATGGGGAGACAGATACGCAGTATTTT.

V usage is TRBV30 and J usage is TRBJ1-4; 7 bases map to TRBD1. The CDR3 has 15 residues. V lost 3 bases to trimming and J lost 2 bases; unmatched junction nucleotides: 6. Germline values: CDR1 GTSNPN, CDR2 SVGIG (reference sequence). The CDR3 DNA reads TGTGCCTGGAGAACAGGGGCTACTACTAATGAAAAACTGTTTTTT. Translating it yields CAWRTGATTNEKLFF.

CDR3 residues: CASSGTSGSSYEQYF. DNA for the CDR3: TGTGCCAGCAGTGGCACTAGCGGGAGCTCCTACGAGCAGTACTTC. The chain has TRBV7-8 and TRBJ2-7, with TRBD2 matching 11 bases. Looked up from germline, CDR1 is SGHVS and CDR2 is FQNEAQ. The CDR3 is 15 residues long. Germline trimming cut 6 bases from V and 0 bases from J; bases unmatched to any gene: 4.

The chain recombines TRBV5-6 with TRBJ1-1; no clear D. Germline CDR1 reads SGHDT; CDR2 reads YYEEEE. Trimming removed 4 bases from V and 4 bases from J, with 17 bases in between. This CDR3 has 15 amino acids. The CDR3 DNA is TGTGCCAGCAGCCGGATATCGGGATATATCACTGAAGCTTTCTTT. The encoded protein is CASSRISGYITEAFF.

V usage is TRBV7-2 and J usage is TRBJ2-3; no reliable D call. The length of the CDR3 is 15 residues. Deletions cut 1 base from V and 5 bases from J, with 13 bases between. CDR1 and CDR2 from the germline V gene are SGHTA and FQGNSA. CDR3 in DNA: TGTGCCAGCAGCTTAGGCGCGAGTCTGAGAGATACGCAGTATTTT. Its protein is CASSLGASLRDTQYF.

The chain uses TRBV12-5 and TRBJ2-3; a possible D gene is TRBD2 (6 bases). The CDR3 has 15 amino acids. Germline-derived CDR1 and CDR2 are LGHNT and FRNRAP. Trimming left V 6 bases short and J 0 bases short, with 13 bases between. CDR3 sequence: CASGMTSFSTDTQYF. CDR3 DNA: TGTGCTAGTGGCATGACTAGTTTTAGCACAGATACGCAGTATTTT.

The genes are TRBV7-2 and TRBJ2-4, with D unresolved. The ends were cut back, 4 bases at V and 14 bases at J, with 15 bases in the middle. Germline assignment: CDR1 SGHTA and CDR2 FQGNSA. The CDR3 contains 12 residues. CDR3 protein: CASSSSVGVEYF. For the CDR3, the DNA is TGTGCCAGCAGCTCCTCGGTTGGAGTCGAGTACTTC.